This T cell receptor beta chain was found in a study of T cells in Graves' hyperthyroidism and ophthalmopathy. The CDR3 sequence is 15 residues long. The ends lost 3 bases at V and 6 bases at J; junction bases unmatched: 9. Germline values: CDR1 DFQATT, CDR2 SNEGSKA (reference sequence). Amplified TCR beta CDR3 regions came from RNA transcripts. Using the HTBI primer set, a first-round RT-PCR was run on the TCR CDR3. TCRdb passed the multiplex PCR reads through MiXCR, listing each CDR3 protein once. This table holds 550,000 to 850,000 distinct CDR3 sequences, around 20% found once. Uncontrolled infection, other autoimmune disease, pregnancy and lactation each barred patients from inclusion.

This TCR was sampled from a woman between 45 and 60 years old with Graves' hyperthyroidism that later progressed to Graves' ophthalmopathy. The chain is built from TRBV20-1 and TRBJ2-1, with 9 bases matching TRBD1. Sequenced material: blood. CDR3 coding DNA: TGCAGTGCTAGCGCAGCTACAGGGGGCTGCAATGAGCAGTTCTTC. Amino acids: CSASAATGGCNEQFF.